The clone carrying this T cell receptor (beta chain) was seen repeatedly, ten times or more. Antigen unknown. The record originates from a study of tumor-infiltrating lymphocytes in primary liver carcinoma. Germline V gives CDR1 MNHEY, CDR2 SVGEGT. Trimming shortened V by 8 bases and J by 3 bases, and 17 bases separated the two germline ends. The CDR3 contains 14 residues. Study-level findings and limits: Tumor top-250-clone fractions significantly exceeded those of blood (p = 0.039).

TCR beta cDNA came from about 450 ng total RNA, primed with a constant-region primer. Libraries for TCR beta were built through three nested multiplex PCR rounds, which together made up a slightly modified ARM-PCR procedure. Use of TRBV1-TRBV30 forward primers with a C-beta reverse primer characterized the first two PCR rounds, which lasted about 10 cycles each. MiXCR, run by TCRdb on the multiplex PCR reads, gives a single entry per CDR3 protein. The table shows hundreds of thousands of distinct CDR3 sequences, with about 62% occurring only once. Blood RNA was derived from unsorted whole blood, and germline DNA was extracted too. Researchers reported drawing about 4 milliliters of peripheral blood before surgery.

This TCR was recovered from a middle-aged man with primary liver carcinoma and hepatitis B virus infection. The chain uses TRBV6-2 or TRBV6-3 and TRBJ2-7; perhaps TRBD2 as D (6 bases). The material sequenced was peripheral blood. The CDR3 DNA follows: TGTGCCAGCTCTCTAACGCGGGGTCACTACGAGCAGTACTTC. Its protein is CASSLTRGHYEQYF.